This entry lists 13 T cell receptor beta chains sequenced from one sample in a study of T cell clonality in common variable immunodeficiency. The study, taken as a whole, reports: Fewer deletions and N-nucleotide insertions were reportedly seen in common variable immunodeficiency TCR beta sequences.

Sequencing was performed with immunoSEQ multiplex PCR; in TCRdb, only in-frame clones are kept and a portion is missing. This table holds some 30,000 clones with no singletons; the top ten claim 5.4%. These receptors' targets are unknown. The specimen sequenced was peripheral blood mononuclear cells. The receptors stem from a human donor with common variable immunodeficiency.

This clone was recorded at least ten times. The missing CDR3 end, 3 residues past where the read stops, is filled in from the germline J gene. The chain combines TRBV7-2 with TRBJ2-3; 7 bases are a match to TRBD1. Germline loops: CDR1 SGHTA, CDR2 FQGNSA. The CDR3 runs to 14 residues. V was pared by 4 bases and J by 5 bases, with 6 bases of the junction left unmatched. The CDR3 sequence: CASSSDRARDTQYF. The sequenced part of the CDR3 DNA is TGTGCCAGCAGCTCTGACAGGGCGAGAGATACG.

This clone has just a few counts. The read gets to within 3 residues of the CDR3 end, and the germline J gene fills in the rest. The V and J genes are TRBV5-1 and TRBJ2-6; the D gene is possibly TRBD2 (7 bases). This CDR3 is built from 14 residues. Germline V gene sequence: CDR1 SGHRS, CDR2 YFSETQ. V was trimmed by 4 bases and J by 4 bases, leaving 9 bases between them. The CDR3 protein is CASSGGAGANVLTF. Partial CDR3 DNA: TGCGCCAGCAGCGGGGGGGCCGGGGCCAACGTC.

This clone was seen a handful of times. The CDR3 end lies 3 residues beyond the end of the read and is filled in from the germline J gene. V is TRBV7-2 and J is TRBJ1-1; a weak D match, TRBD1 (5 bases). This CDR3 is built from 14 residues. Germline loops: CDR1 SGHTA, CDR2 FQGNSA. Trimming removed 6 bases at V and 0 bases at J, with 11 bases between. CDR3 DNA (partial): TGTGCCAGCAGTTGGGGCAGCATGAACACTGAA. Its translation is CASSWGSMNTE. Given in full, the CDR3 is CASSWGSMNTEAFF.

A remark on this clone: The read gets to within 3 residues of the CDR3 end, and the germline J gene fills in the rest. The chain has TRBV23-1 and TRBJ1-3; D ambiguous. TRBV23-1 is an open reading frame, and its role is uncertain. The V end was cut by 0 bases, the J end by 2 bases, with 8 bases between. The CDR3 length is 15 residues. The covered CDR3 bases are TGCGCCAGCAGTCAATCCGGGGTTCCTGGAAACACC. Encoded protein: CASSQSGVPGNT. In full, the CDR3 reads CASSQSGVPGNTIYF.

This clone was found many times. Read data end 3 residues before the CDR3 end; the end is taken from the germline J gene. This chain links TRBV7-3 with TRBJ2-3, with a tentative D call TRBD2 (7 bases). The CDR3 length is 15 residues. The V and J ends lost 5 bases and 6 bases respectively, with 18 bases between them. CDR1 and CDR2 from the germline V gene are SGHTA and FQGTGA. The CDR3 protein is CASSTGTLGRDTQYF. The covered CDR3 bases are TGTGCCAGCAGCACAGGGACCCTCGGGAGGGATACG.

This clone has ten or more counts. Sequencing ends 3 residues short of the CDR3 end; the germline J gene provides the rest. This chain connects TRBV30 to TRBJ2-5, with TRBD1 matching over 7 bases. Germline V lookup: CDR1 GTSNPN, CDR2 SVGIG (reference sequence). Trimming at V came to 5 bases and at J to 4 bases, leaving 7 bases not matched to a gene. The CDR3 covers 13 residues. CDR3 in amino acids: CAWSRQGRETQYF. The DNA read from the CDR3 is TGTGCCTGGTCTAGACAGGGCCGAGAGACC.

This clone was recorded at least ten times. The read terminates 3 residues before the CDR3 end, so the remaining end is supplied by the germline J gene. This chain connects TRBV7-2 to TRBJ2-1; 7 nucleotides line up with TRBD2. Trimming removed 3 bases from V and 9 bases from J; junction bases left unmatched: 2. Germline V gene lookup returns CDR1 SGHTA and CDR2 FQGNSA. This CDR3 has 12 residues. The CDR3 spells CASSFLAAEQFF. The CDR3 bases that were read are TGTGCCAGCAGCTTTCTAGCGGCTGAG.

In its sample, this clone was seen a few times. From the germline J gene comes the end of the CDR3, since the read stops 3 residues before it. The chain has TRBV7-3 and TRBJ2-2, with TRBD1 as a possible D gene (6 bases). CDR3 length: 15 amino acids. Germline V gene sequence: CDR1 SGHTA, CDR2 FQGTGA. V shed 6 bases and J shed 0 bases, with 11 bases lying between them. The CDR3 bases that were read are TGTGCCAGCAGTCAACAGGGTTCGAACACCGGGGAG. Translated: CASSQQGSNTGE. The full CDR3 reads CASSQQGSNTGELFF. Based on the CDR3 plus reference TRBV7-3 and TRBJ2-2, the full variable domain is GAGVSQTPSNKVTEKGKYVELRCDPISGHTALYWYRQSLGQGPEFLIYFQGTGAADDSGLPNDRFFAVRPEGSVSTLKIQRTERGDSAVYLCASSQQGSNTGELFFGEGSRLTVL.

This clone has ten or more counts. The read comes to an end 3 residues before the CDR3 does, leaving the germline J gene to fill in the end. The chain combines TRBV2 with TRBJ1-6; the D gene is possibly TRBD1 (6 bases). Germline CDR1 and CDR2: SNHLY and FYNNEI. V lost 3 bases and J lost 0, with 6 bases in between. The CDR3 contains 15 residues. CDR3 DNA (partial): TGTGCCAGCAGTGAGGACAGCTCCTATAATTCACCC. This sequence encodes CASSEDSSYNSP. The complete CDR3 protein is CASSEDSSYNSPLHF.

This clone was observed many times. With the read ending 3 residues before the CDR3 end, the germline J gene is used to fill in that end. The chain carries TRBV6-1 and TRBJ2-7; either TRBD1 or TRBD2 may fit D (5 bases each). The germline V gene has CDR1 MNHNS and CDR2 SASEGT. This CDR3 is 13 amino acids long. Trimming removed 4 bases at V and 2 bases at J, with 9 bases between. The CDR3 DNA, read in part, is TGTGCCAGCAGTGGAGGGGAGACCTACGAG. It yields the protein CASSGGETYE. The full CDR3 sequence reads CASSGGETYEQYF.

This clone was seen only a few times. The read terminates 3 residues ahead of where the CDR3 ends, so the germline J gene completes it. The chain is built from TRBV7-9 and TRBJ2-2, with D uncertain. The germline V and J ends were trimmed by 10 bases and 4 bases, with 13 bases remaining between them. Germline-derived CDR1 and CDR2 are SEHNR and FQNEAQ (reference sequence). The CDR3 runs 13 residues. The CDR3 spells CANPFLGTGELFF. The sequenced CDR3 bases are TGTGCCAACCCTTTTCTAGGCACCGGGGAG.

This clone has ten or more counts. The CDR3 end is not reached by the read, which stops 3 residues before it; the germline J gene fills it in. This chain links TRBV13 with TRBJ2-1; 14 bases map to TRBD2. The CDR3 is 17 amino acids. V shed 4 bases, J shed 5 bases, and the junction held 7 bases outside the gene matches. Germline values: CDR1 PRHDT, CDR2 FYEKMQ (reference sequence). CDR3 sequence: CASSSQGGLAGDNEQFF. The DNA read from the CDR3 is TGTGCCAGCAGCTCCCAGGGGGGACTAGCGGGAGACAATGAG.

About this clone itself: The read is 3 residues too short to cover the CDR3 end, so that end is filled in from the germline J gene. The chain has TRBV11-1 and TRBJ2-7; weak D call: TRBD1 (6 bases). Germline CDR1 and CDR2: SGHAT and FQDESV (reference sequence). Trimming shortened V by 5 bases and J by 3 bases, and 14 bases separated the two germline ends. The CDR3 consists of 14 residues. The CDR3 here is CASSTRRGGYEQYF. The part of the CDR3 DNA that was read is TGTGCCAGCAGCACCCGGAGAGGGGGCTACGAG.